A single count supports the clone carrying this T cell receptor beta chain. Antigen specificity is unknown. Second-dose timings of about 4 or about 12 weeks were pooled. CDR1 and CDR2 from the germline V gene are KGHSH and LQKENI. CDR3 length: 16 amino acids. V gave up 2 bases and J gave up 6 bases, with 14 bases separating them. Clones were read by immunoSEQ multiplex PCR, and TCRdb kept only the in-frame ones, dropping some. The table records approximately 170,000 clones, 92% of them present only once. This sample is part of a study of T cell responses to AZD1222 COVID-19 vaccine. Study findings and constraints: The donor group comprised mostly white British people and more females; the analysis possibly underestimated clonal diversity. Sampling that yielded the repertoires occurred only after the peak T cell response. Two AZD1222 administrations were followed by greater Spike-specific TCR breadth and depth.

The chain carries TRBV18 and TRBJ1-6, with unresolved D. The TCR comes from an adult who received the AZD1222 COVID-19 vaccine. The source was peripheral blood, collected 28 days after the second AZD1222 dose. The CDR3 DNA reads TGTGCCAGCTCACCAGCGACACCGACCCTTAATTCACCCCTCCACTTT. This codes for CASSPATPTLNSPLHF.